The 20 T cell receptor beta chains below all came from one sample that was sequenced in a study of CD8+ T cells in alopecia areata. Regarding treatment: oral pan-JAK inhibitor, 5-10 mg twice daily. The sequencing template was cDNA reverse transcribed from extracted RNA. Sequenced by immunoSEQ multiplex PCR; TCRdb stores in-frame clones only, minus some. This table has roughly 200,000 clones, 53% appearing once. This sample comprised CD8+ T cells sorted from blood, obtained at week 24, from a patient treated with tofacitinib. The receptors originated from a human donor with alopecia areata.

This CDR3 is CASRDSSNEKLFF. The CDR3 DNA sequence: TGCGCCAGCCGGGACAGTTCAAATGAAAAACTGTTTTTT. The gene calls are TRBV5-1 and TRBJ1-4; 7 bases are shared with TRBD1. Trimming at V came to 7 bases and at J to 5 bases, leaving 5 bases not matched to a gene. The CDR3 covers 13 residues. Germline CDR1 SGHRS, CDR2 YFSETQ.

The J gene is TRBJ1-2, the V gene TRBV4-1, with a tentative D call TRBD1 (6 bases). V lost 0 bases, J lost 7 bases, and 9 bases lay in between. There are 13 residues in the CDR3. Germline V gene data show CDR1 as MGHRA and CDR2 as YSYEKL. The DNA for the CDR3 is TGCGCCAGCAGCCAAGACAGGGGAGTTGGCTACACCTTC. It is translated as CASSQDRGVGYTF.

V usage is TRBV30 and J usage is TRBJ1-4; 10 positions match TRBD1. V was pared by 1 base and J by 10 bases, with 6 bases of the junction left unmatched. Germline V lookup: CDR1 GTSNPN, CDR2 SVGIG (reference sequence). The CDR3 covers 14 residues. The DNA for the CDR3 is TGTGCCTGGAGTGCGGGACAGGGGCTGGGAAAACTGTTTTTT. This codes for CAWSAGQGLGKLFF.

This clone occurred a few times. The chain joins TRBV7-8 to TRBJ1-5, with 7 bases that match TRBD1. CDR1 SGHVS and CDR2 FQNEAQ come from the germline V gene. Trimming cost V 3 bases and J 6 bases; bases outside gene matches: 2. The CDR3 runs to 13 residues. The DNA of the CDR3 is TGTGCCAGCAGCTTGACAGGGCCTCAGCCCCAGCATTTT. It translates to CASSLTGPQPQHF.

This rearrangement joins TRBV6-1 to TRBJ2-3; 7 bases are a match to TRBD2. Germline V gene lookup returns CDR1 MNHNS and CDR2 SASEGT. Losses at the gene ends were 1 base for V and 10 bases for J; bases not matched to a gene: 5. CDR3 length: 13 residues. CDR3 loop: CASSEGVGGAQYF. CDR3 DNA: TGTGCCAGCAGTGAAGGTGTTGGGGGGGCGCAGTATTTT.

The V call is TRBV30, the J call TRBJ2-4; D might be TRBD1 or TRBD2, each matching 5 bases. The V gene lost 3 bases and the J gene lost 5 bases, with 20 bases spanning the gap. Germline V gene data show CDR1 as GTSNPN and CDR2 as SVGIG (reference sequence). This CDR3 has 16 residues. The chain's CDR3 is CAWSPLLGEMENIQYF. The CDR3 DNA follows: TGTGCCTGGAGCCCCCTCTTGGGGGAGATGGAAAACATTCAGTACTTC.

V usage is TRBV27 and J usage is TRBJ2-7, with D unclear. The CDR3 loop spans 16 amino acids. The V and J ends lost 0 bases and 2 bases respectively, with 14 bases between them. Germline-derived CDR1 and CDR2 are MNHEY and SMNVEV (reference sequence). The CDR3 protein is CASSLSTPLRAYEQYF. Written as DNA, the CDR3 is TGTGCCAGCAGTTTATCCACCCCCCTAAGAGCCTACGAGCAGTACTTC.

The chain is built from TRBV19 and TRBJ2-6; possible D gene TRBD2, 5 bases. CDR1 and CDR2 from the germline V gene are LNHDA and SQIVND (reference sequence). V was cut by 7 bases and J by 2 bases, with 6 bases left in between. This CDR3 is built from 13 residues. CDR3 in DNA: TGTGCCAGTAAGGAGGCTGGGGCCAACGTCCTGACTTTC. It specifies CASKEAGANVLTF.

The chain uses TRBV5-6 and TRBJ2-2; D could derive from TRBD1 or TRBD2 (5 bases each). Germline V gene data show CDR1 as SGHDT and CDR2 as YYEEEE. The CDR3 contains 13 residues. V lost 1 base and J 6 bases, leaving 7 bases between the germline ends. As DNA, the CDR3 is TGTGCCAGCAGCTTGAGGGGAGCCGGGGAGCTGTTTTTT. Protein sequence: CASSLRGAGELFF.

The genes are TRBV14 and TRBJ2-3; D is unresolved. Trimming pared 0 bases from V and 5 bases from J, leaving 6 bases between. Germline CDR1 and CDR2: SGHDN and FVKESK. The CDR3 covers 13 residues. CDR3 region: CASSQEPRDTQYF. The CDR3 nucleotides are TGTGCCAGCAGCCAAGAGCCCCGAGATACGCAGTATTTT.

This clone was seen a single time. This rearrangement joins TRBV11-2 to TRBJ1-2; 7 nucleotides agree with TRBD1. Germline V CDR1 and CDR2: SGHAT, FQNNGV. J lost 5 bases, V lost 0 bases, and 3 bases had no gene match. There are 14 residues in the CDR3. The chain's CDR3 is CASSLDGTAYGYTF. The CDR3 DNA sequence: TGTGCCAGCAGCTTAGATGGGACAGCTTATGGCTACACCTTC.

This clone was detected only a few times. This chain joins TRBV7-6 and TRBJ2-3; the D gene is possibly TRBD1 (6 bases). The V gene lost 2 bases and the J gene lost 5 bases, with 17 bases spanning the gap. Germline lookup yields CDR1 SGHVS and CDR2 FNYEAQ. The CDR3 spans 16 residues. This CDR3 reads CASSLRSDRLGDTQYF. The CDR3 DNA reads TGTGCCAGCAGCTTACGGAGTGACAGGTTGGGAGATACGCAGTATTTT.

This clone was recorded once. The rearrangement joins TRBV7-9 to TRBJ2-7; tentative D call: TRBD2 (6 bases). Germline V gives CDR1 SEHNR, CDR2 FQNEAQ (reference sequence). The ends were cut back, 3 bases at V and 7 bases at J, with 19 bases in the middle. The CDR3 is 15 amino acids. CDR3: CASSLGGARPGEQYF. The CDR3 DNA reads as TGTGCCAGCAGCTTGGGCGGGGCCCGGCCGGGGGAGCAGTACTTC.

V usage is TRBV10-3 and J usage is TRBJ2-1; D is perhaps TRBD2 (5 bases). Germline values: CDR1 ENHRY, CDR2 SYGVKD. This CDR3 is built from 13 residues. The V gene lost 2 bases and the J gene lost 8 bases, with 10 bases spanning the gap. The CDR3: CAISETSVDEQFF. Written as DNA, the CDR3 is TGTGCCATCAGTGAGACTAGTGTCGATGAGCAGTTCTTC.

The CDR3 coding sequence is TGTGCCATCAGTCGAACAGAAGAGACCCAGTACTTC. Translation: CAISRTEETQYF. The rearrangement uses TRBV10-3 and TRBJ2-5, with no clear D. This CDR3 region has 12 residues. Germline V gene sequence: CDR1 ENHRY, CDR2 SYGVKD. V lost 5 bases, J lost 3 bases, and 7 bases lay in between.

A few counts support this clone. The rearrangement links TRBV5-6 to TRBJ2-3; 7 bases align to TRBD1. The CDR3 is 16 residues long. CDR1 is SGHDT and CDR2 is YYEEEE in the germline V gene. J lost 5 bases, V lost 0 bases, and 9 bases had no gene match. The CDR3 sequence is CASSLEVRGPQDTQYF. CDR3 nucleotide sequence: TGTGCCAGCAGCTTGGAGGTTAGGGGGCCACAAGATACGCAGTATTTT.

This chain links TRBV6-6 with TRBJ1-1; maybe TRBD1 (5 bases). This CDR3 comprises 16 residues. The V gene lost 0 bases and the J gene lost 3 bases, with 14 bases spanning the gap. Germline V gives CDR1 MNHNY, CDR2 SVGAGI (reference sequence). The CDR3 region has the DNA TGTGCCAGCAGTTACTCGATGAGGGGCAGGGACACTGAAGCTTTCTTT. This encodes CASSYSMRGRDTEAFF.

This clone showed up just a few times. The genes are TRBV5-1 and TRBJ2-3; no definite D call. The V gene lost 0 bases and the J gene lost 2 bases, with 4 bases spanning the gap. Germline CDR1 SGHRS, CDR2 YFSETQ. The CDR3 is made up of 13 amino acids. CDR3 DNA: TGCGCCAGCAGCTTGGGTAACACAGATACGCAGTATTTT. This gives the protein CASSLGNTDTQYF.

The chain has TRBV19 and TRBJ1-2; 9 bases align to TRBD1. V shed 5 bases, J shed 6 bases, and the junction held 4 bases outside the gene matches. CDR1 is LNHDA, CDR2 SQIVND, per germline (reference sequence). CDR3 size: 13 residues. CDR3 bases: TGTGCCAGTAGTCTCGGGACAGGGAATGGCTACACCTTC. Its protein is CASSLGTGNGYTF. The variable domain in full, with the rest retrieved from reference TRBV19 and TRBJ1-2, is DGGITQSPKYLFRKEGQNVTLSCEQNLNHDAMYWYRQDPGQGLRLIYYSQIVNDFQKGDIAEGYSVSREKKESFPLTVTSAQKNPTAFYLCASSLGTGNGYTFGSGTRLTVV.

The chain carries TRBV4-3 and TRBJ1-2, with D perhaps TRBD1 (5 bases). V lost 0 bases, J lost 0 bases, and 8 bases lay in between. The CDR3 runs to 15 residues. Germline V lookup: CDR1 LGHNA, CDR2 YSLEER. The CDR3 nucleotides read TGCGCCAGCAGCCAAGAAATGGGGGCTAACTATGGCTACACCTTC. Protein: CASSQEMGANYGYTF.